These T cell receptor beta chains were read from a single sample in a study of blood T cell repertoires in COVID-19. Some clones are missing from TCRdb's copy, which holds only in-frame ones; the method was immunoSEQ multiplex PCR. The sample consists of tens of thousands of clones, almost 80% of them appearing once. Sequenced input: peripheral blood. The receptors stem from an elderly woman with acute or convalescent COVID-19. CDR3s include the opening cysteine and the closing phenylalanine or tryptophan. A D gene is named only where the DNA matches it firmly. A row's size may be missing; if present it is once, few, many or a size class.

CDR3 length: 13
J gene: TRBJ2-5
clone size: few
D gene: TRBD1
V gene: TRBV29-1
CDR3 DNA: TGCAGCGTTGGGGGACAGGGGACGGAGACCCAGTACTTC
CDR3 protein: CSVGGQGTETQYF

CDR3 length: 13
J gene: TRBJ2-1
clone size: -
D gene: -
V gene: TRBV30
CDR3 DNA: TGTGCCTGGAGTGTTAACGTCGTCCCGGGGCAGTTCTTC
CDR3 protein: CAWSVNVVPGQFF

CDR3 length: 14
J gene: TRBJ1-6
clone size: -
D gene: -
V gene: TRBV6-5
CDR3 DNA: TGTGCCAGCAGGGGGACAAGGGGAAATTCACCCCTCCACTTT
CDR3 protein: CASRGTRGNSPLHF

CDR3 length: 13
J gene: TRBJ2-7
clone size: -
D gene: -
V gene: TRBV5-1
CDR3 DNA: TGCGCCAGCAGGCTTGCGGGGAGCAACGAGCAGTACTTC
CDR3 protein: CASRLAGSNEQYF

CDR3 length: 15
J gene: TRBJ2-2
clone size: -
D gene: -
V gene: TRBV4-3
CDR3 DNA: TGCGCCAGCAGCCAAGAGCCTAGCGCCCCCGGGGAGCTGTTTTTT
CDR3 protein: CASSQEPSAPGELFF

CDR3 length: 16
J gene: TRBJ2-1
clone size: -
D gene: -
V gene: TRBV7-9
CDR3 DNA: TGTGCCAGCAGCCCTTCAGGAGGGAAGCAATACAATGAGCAGTTCTTC
CDR3 protein: CASSPSGGKQYNEQFF

CDR3 length: 15
J gene: TRBJ2-7
clone size: -
D gene: TRBD2
V gene: TRBV12-5
CDR3 DNA: TGTGCTAGTGGTTCACTTAGCGGGAGCTCCTACGAGCAGTACTTC
CDR3 protein: CASGSLSGSSYEQYF

CDR3 length: 14
J gene: TRBJ1-2
clone size: once
D gene: -
V gene: TRBV6-1
CDR3 DNA: TGTGCCAGCAGTGAGTCCGGGACAAATTTAGGCTACACCTTC
CDR3 protein: CASSESGTNLGYTF

CDR3 length: 17
J gene: TRBJ2-4
clone size: -
D gene: -
V gene: TRBV3-1/TRBV3-2
CDR3 DNA: TGTGCCAGCAGCTCTCGCGCTCCCATTTGCAAAAAAAACATTCAGTACTTC
CDR3 protein: CASSSRAPICKKNIQYF

CDR3 length: 16
J gene: TRBJ2-1
clone size: -
D gene: TRBD1
V gene: TRBV9
CDR3 DNA: TGTGCCAGCAGCCCTTACCTAGAGGGACAGGGTCATGAGCAGTTCTTC
CDR3 protein: CASSPYLEGQGHEQFF

CDR3 length: 15
J gene: TRBJ1-6
clone size: -
D gene: TRBD1
V gene: TRBV7-8
CDR3 DNA: TGTGCCAGCAGCAGCCGGGACAGGGGTCCATCACCCCTCCACTTT
CDR3 protein: CASSSRDRGPSPLHF

CDR3 length: 17
J gene: TRBJ2-2
clone size: -
D gene: TRBD2
V gene: TRBV5-1
CDR3 DNA: TGCGCCAGCAGCTGGGGGGGACTAGCGGAGAACACCGGGGAGCTGTTTTTT
CDR3 protein: CASSWGGLAENTGELFF

CDR3 length: 13
J gene: TRBJ2-7
clone size: -
D gene: -
V gene: TRBV19
CDR3 DNA: TGTGCCAGCAATCTCGCGGGAAAGGGTCCGCAGTACTTC
CDR3 protein: CASNLAGKGPQYF

CDR3 length: 13
J gene: TRBJ1-1
clone size: few
D gene: TRBD1
V gene: TRBV28
CDR3 DNA: TGTGCCAGCGAGACAGGGAGTACCACTGAAGCTTTCTTT
CDR3 protein: CASETGSTTEAFF

CDR3 length: 14
J gene: TRBJ2-5
clone size: -
D gene: TRBD2
V gene: TRBV3-1/TRBV3-2
CDR3 DNA: TGTGCCAGCAGCCATAGCGGGAGTGGAGAGACCCAGTACTTC
CDR3 protein: CASSHSGSGETQYF

CDR3 length: 16
J gene: TRBJ2-1
clone size: -
D gene: -
V gene: TRBV5-1
CDR3 DNA: TGCGCCAGCAGCTCCAGCGGAGGGATCTCCTACAATGAGCAGTTCTTC
CDR3 protein: CASSSSGGISYNEQFF

CDR3 length: 14
J gene: TRBJ2-5
clone size: -
D gene: TRBD1
V gene: TRBV28
CDR3 DNA: TGTGCCACCGGGGAACAGGGGGCCAAAGAGACCCAGTACTTC
CDR3 protein: CATGEQGAKETQYF

CDR3 length: 12
J gene: TRBJ1-2
clone size: few
D gene: -
V gene: TRBV5-5
CDR3 DNA: TGTGCCAGCAGCCCCCAGGGATTTGGCTACACCTTC
CDR3 protein: CASSPQGFGYTF

CDR3 length: 15
J gene: TRBJ1-1
clone size: -
D gene: -
V gene: TRBV3-1/TRBV3-2
CDR3 DNA: TGTGCCAGCAGCCAAGGAGACAGGAAGAACACTGAAGCTTTCTTT
CDR3 protein: CASSQGDRKNTEAFF

CDR3 length: 14
J gene: TRBJ1-4
clone size: -
D gene: -
V gene: TRBV6-5
CDR3 DNA: TGTGCCAGCATCTTGACTGCAACTAATGAAAAACTGTTTTTT
CDR3 protein: CASILTATNEKLFF

CDR3 length: 14
J gene: TRBJ2-1
clone size: -
D gene: -
V gene: TRBV6-2/TRBV6-3
CDR3 DNA: TGTGCCAGCGGCCGAATACGTGAGTACAATGAGCAGTTCTTC
CDR3 protein: CASGRIREYNEQFF

CDR3 length: 14
J gene: TRBJ2-7
clone size: -
D gene: -
V gene: TRBV18
CDR3 DNA: TGTGCCAGCTCAGCTGGGACGGGAGTAGTGGAGCAGTACTTC
CDR3 protein: CASSAGTGVVEQYF

CDR3 length: 12
J gene: TRBJ2-7
clone size: -
D gene: TRBD1
V gene: TRBV11-2
CDR3 DNA: TGTGCCAGCAGCATGGGACAGGGGAAGCAGTACTTC
CDR3 protein: CASSMGQGKQYF

CDR3 length: 16
J gene: TRBJ2-3
clone size: -
D gene: TRBD2
V gene: TRBV30
CDR3 DNA: TGTGCCTGGAGGGTCTTGGGGAGGGAGACGGCAGATACGCAGTATTTT
CDR3 protein: CAWRVLGRETADTQYF

CDR3 length: 15
J gene: TRBJ1-5
clone size: -
D gene: -
V gene: TRBV6-1
CDR3 DNA: TGTGCCAGCAGTGAAGACGGGGGACCGAATCAGCCCCAGCATTTT
CDR3 protein: CASSEDGGPNQPQHF

CDR3 length: 13
J gene: TRBJ1-2
clone size: -
D gene: -
V gene: TRBV7-9
CDR3 DNA: TGTGCCAGCAGCTTAGCTTCCAGTTATGGCTACACCTTC
CDR3 protein: CASSLASSYGYTF

CDR3 length: 12
J gene: TRBJ1-2
clone size: -
D gene: -
V gene: TRBV6-2/TRBV6-3
CDR3 DNA: TGTGCCAGCAGTTCACCAGGGTTCGCCTACACCTTC
CDR3 protein: CASSSPGFAYTF

CDR3 length: 11
J gene: TRBJ1-2
clone size: -
D gene: -
V gene: TRBV20-1
CDR3 DNA: TGCAGTGCTAGAGATCTCACAGGCCCCGACTTC
CDR3 protein: CSARDLTGPDF

CDR3 length: 14
J gene: TRBJ2-5
clone size: -
D gene: -
V gene: TRBV5-1
CDR3 DNA: TGCGCCAGCAGCTTATTTGGACAATGGGAGACCCAGTACTTC
CDR3 protein: CASSLFGQWETQYF

CDR3 length: 13
J gene: TRBJ1-1
clone size: -
D gene: -
V gene: TRBV6-6
CDR3 DNA: TGTGCCAGCAGTACATCGGAGGGTATCGAAGCTTTCTTT
CDR3 protein: CASSTSEGIEAFF

CDR3 length: 17
J gene: TRBJ2-1
clone size: -
D gene: -
V gene: TRBV18
CDR3 DNA: TGTGCCAGCTCACCCGGGGGTTCCGGGGGAGACTACAATGAGCAGTTCTTC
CDR3 protein: CASSPGGSGGDYNEQFF

CDR3 length: 12
J gene: TRBJ1-2
clone size: -
D gene: -
V gene: TRBV5-8
CDR3 DNA: TGTGCCAGCAGCTTACTTTTTAACGCTCTAACCTTC
CDR3 protein: CASSLLFNALTF

CDR3 length: 17
J gene: TRBJ2-4
clone size: -
D gene: TRBD2
V gene: TRBV4-2
CDR3 DNA: TGTGCCAGCAGCCCAGAGACTAGCGGGAGAAACAAAAACATTCAGTACTTC
CDR3 protein: CASSPETSGRNKNIQYF

CDR3 length: 15
J gene: TRBJ1-2
clone size: -
D gene: TRBD1
V gene: TRBV25-1
CDR3 DNA: TGTGCCAGCAGAAAGACCGGGACAGGGCTCTATGGCTACACCTTC
CDR3 protein: CASRKTGTGLYGYTF

CDR3 length: 13
J gene: TRBJ2-1
clone size: few
D gene: TRBD2
V gene: TRBV12-3/TRBV12-4
CDR3 DNA: TGTGCCAGCGCCGCTAGCGGGAGAAATGAGCAGTTCTTC
CDR3 protein: CASAASGRNEQFF

CDR3 length: 17
J gene: TRBJ2-7
clone size: -
D gene: TRBD2
V gene: TRBV6-6
CDR3 DNA: TGTGCCAGCAGTCGCGGACTAGCGGGAGCTCCCTCCTACGAGCAGTACTTC
CDR3 protein: CASSRGLAGAPSYEQYF

CDR3 length: 15
J gene: TRBJ1-5
clone size: -
D gene: TRBD1
V gene: TRBV6-2/TRBV6-3
CDR3 DNA: TGTGCCAGCAGTTCGAGGACAGGGCTAAATCAGCCCCAGCATTTT
CDR3 protein: CASSSRTGLNQPQHF

CDR3 length: 13
J gene: TRBJ2-5
clone size: -
D gene: TRBD1
V gene: TRBV5-1
CDR3 DNA: TGCGCCAGCAGCCGGACAGGCCAAGAGACCCAGTACTTC
CDR3 protein: CASSRTGQETQYF

CDR3 length: 16
J gene: TRBJ2-4
clone size: -
D gene: -
V gene: TRBV15
CDR3 DNA: TGTGCCACCAGCAGAGAGACCAATATTCTAGCCACCCTTCAGTACTTC
CDR3 protein: CATSRETNILATLQYF

CDR3 length: 15
J gene: TRBJ1-6
clone size: -
D gene: -
V gene: TRBV5-6
CDR3 DNA: TGTGCCAGCAGCTTGTCGGGGGTCATAAATTCACCCCTCCACTTT
CDR3 protein: CASSLSGVINSPLHF

CDR3 length: 16
J gene: TRBJ2-1
clone size: -
D gene: -
V gene: TRBV28
CDR3 DNA: TGTGCCAGCAGTTCCCCATGGGTAGGGGTCAGCAATGAGCAGTTCTTC
CDR3 protein: CASSSPWVGVSNEQFF

CDR3 length: 14
J gene: TRBJ2-2
clone size: -
D gene: -
V gene: TRBV18
CDR3 DNA: TGTGCCAGCTCACCGGGACAACGTACCGGGGAGCTGTTTTTT
CDR3 protein: CASSPGQRTGELFF

CDR3 length: 15
J gene: TRBJ2-2
clone size: -
D gene: TRBD2
V gene: TRBV7-7
CDR3 DNA: TGTGCTAGCAGCTTAGGCGGGGGTAACACCGGGGAGCTGTTTTTT
CDR3 protein: CASSLGGGNTGELFF

CDR3 length: 17
J gene: TRBJ2-1
clone size: -
D gene: TRBD2
V gene: TRBV4-3
CDR3 DNA: TGCGCCAGCAGCCAAGCCCCTAGCGGGAGCTCCTACAATGAGCAGTTCTTC
CDR3 protein: CASSQAPSGSSYNEQFF

CDR3 length: 14
J gene: TRBJ2-1
clone size: -
D gene: -
V gene: TRBV2
CDR3 DNA: TGTGCCAGCAGCTTACAGAGCTCCTACAATGAGCAGTTCTTC
CDR3 protein: CASSLQSSYNEQFF

CDR3 length: 13
J gene: TRBJ2-7
clone size: -
D gene: -
V gene: TRBV9
CDR3 DNA: TGTGCCAGCAGCCCCTCCGGGGGGCACAAGCAGTACTTC
CDR3 protein: CASSPSGGHKQYF

CDR3 length: 15
J gene: TRBJ2-7
clone size: -
D gene: TRBD1
V gene: TRBV6-5
CDR3 DNA: TGTGCCAGCATGACGGGACAGGGTAACGGCTACGAGCAGTACTTC
CDR3 protein: CASMTGQGNGYEQYF

CDR3 length: 18
J gene: TRBJ2-2
clone size: once
D gene: TRBD2
V gene: TRBV7-7
CDR3 DNA: TGTGCCAGCAGCCCGGGACTAGCGGGAGCAGTCGACACCGGGGAGCTGTTTTTT
CDR3 protein: CASSPGLAGAVDTGELFF

CDR3 length: 14
J gene: TRBJ1-2
clone size: -
D gene: -
V gene: TRBV5-1
CDR3 DNA: TGCGCCAGCATGGAGGTTCTGGGGGCGCGGGGCTACACCTTC
CDR3 protein: CASMEVLGARGYTF

CDR3 length: 14
J gene: TRBJ2-7
clone size: few
D gene: -
V gene: TRBV7-2
CDR3 DNA: TGTGCCAGCAGCTTTTGGAGACCTTCATACGAGCAGTACTTC
CDR3 protein: CASSFWRPSYEQYF

CDR3 length: 15
J gene: TRBJ2-4
clone size: -
D gene: -
V gene: TRBV19
CDR3 DNA: TGTGCCAGTAGTATGCAATTGGGTCAAAGGGGAATTCAGTACTTC
CDR3 protein: CASSMQLGQRGIQYF

CDR3 length: 14
J gene: TRBJ1-2
clone size: -
D gene: -
V gene: TRBV11-2
CDR3 DNA: TGTGCCAGCCTGGGAGGGAACCTAAACTATGGCTACACCTTC
CDR3 protein: CASLGGNLNYGYTF

CDR3 length: 12
J gene: TRBJ1-1
clone size: -
D gene: -
V gene: TRBV12-5
CDR3 DNA: TGTGCTAGTGGTTCGCCTGAGAGGGAAGCTTTCTTT
CDR3 protein: CASGSPEREAFF